This TCR beta chain was captured by sequencing in a study of spatial heterogeneity in lung cancer. CDR3 length: 15 residues. J gave up 3 bases and V 6 bases, and 7 bases lay outside the gene matches. Germline V gives CDR1 DFQATT, CDR2 SNEGSKA (reference sequence). TCRdb re-analysed the 5' RACE reads in MiXCR, keeping a single row per CDR3 protein. The sample lists about 11,000 distinct CDR3 sequences; around 22% were seen once. Indicated time point: sample taken at primary tumor resection. Unsorted tumor, nontumor lung tissue or cryopreserved PBMC supplied the whole RNA. This clonotype was obtained from a female donor with early-stage non-small cell lung cancer. Sample: PBMCs, taken at surgery. This sequence joins TRBV20-1 and TRBJ1-3; 11 bases are a match to TRBD1. CDR3 DNA: TGCAGTGCGGGGGGACAGGGGGTATTTGGAAACACCATATATTTT. Its protein product is CSAGGQGVFGNTIYF.